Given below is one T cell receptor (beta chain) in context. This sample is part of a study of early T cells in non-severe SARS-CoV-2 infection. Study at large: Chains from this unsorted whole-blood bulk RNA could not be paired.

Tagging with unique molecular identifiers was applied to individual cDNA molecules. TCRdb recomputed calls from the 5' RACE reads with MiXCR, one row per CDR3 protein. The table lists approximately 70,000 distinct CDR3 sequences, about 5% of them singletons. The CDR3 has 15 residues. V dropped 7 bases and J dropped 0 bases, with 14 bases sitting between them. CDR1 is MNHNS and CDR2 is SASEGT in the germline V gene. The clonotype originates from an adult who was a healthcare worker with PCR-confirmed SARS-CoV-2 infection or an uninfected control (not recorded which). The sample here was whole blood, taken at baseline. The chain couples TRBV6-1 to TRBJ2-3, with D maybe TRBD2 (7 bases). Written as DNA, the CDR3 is TGTGCCAGCATCCGGGGGGCAGCTAGCACAGATACGCAGTATTTT. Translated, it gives CASIRGAASTDTQYF.